This T cell receptor (beta chain) was captured in a study of glioma-infiltrating T cells (dated by TCRdb to the mid-2010s). Study-level background: TCR alpha- and beta-chain repertoires were sequenced from glioma tissue, non-neoplastic brain tissue and matched peripheral blood mononuclear cells. To gauge divergence between tissue and blood T-cell populations, every tissue-infiltrating repertoire was compared against the peripheral blood repertoire from the same patient. The paired cohort comprised three low-grade glioma patients, about eight primary glioblastoma patients and three non-glioma patients contributing non-neoplastic brain tissue.

TCR alpha and beta CDR3 regions were amplified with the iRepertoire nested amplicon-rescue multiplex PCR (arm-PCR) platform from RNA. The input for one-step reverse transcription and amplification was about 100-400 ng of either tissue mRNA or PBMC total RNA. Following bead purification, Illumina adapters were added by a secondary multiplex PCR, and libraries between 200 and 400 bp were gel-purified. The libraries contained internal 6-nucleotide barcodes that were used for demultiplexing. Sequencing of the libraries was done on an Illumina MiSeq using 2x220 or 2x250 nucleotide paired-end reads. The original methods were these. FLASH 1.2.11 was used to merge paired reads, and BWA-MEM then aligned the reads to the GRCh37 human genome before TRA and TRB reads were extracted. For V and J assignment, an IMGT-derived reference of cassette sequences and CDR3 motifs that included pseudogenes was used. Reads were translated in three frames, and productive CDR3s were defined as those with a C...FGXG motif and no stop codons. A clonotype was defined as a unique combination of a V-J cassette pair and a CDR3 amino acid sequence. Filtering of reads was based on Hamming distance, with the threshold set by the sequence error rate of each sample in mapped regions. The public reads were quality trimmed at Q25 with fastp and then assembled into clones with MiXCR by TCRdb, keeping productive beta chains. Merged by CDR3 protein, the rows form single entries marked with the most common genes and DNA. TCRdb assigned the V and J calls; the authors' analysis was not used. A total of about 130,000 distinct CDR3 sequences appear in this sample, more than 20% of them only once. The top ten constitute about a quarter of the sample.

Deletion took 1 base off V and 7 bases off J, with a span of 7 bases between the germline ends. CDR1 and CDR2, looked up from the germline V gene, are SGHDN and FVKESK. The CDR3 spans 12 residues, from the cysteine through the phenylalanine. Only CDR3 DNA remains: 36 bases, in frame from the first base. As concerns this clonotype: Its antigen remains undetermined. One base away there is no much larger clone; base qualities are not given.

The investigation overall reported the following: Very few CDR3 sequences were found to be shared between tissue and blood, and this scarcity was attributed to high CDR3 diversity and limited sampling. Small numbers underpinned the group comparisons: roughly 8 glioblastoma patients, three low-grade glioma patients and three non-neoplastic patients. VJ-independent divergence between tissue and blood was found to be below expectation in non-neoplastic patients but above expectation in all gliomas, particularly low-grade gliomas.

The chain is encoded by TRBV14 joined to TRBJ1-1, with the D gene not clear enough to name. This clonotype was obtained from a human donor with low-grade glioma or glioblastoma, undergoing nonglioma brain surgery, or in good health (not recorded which). Material: glioma tissue, nonneoplastic brain tissue, or PBMCs (not recorded which). The DNA is as follows: TGTGCCAGCAGCCAAGGAGCAGGTGAAGCTTTCTTT. The translation is CASSQGAGEAFF.